This paragraph covers one T cell receptor beta chain sequence. Data came from immunoSEQ multiplex PCR; TCRdb stores just in-frame clones and leaves some out. Here the sample spans under 150,000 clones, about 88% being singletons. This CDR3 contains 15 residues. The trim removed 8 bases at V and 0 bases at J, leaving 5 bases unmatched. Germline CDR1 and CDR2: MNHEY and SVGAGI. The entry originates in a study of blood T cell repertoires in COVID-19. This receptor was obtained from a woman in her 70s who had recovered from COVID-19. The V call is TRBV6-5, the J call TRBJ1-3, with 9 bases aligning to TRBD1. Specimen: peripheral blood. The CDR3 nucleotides are TGTGCCAGCGAACGGACAGGGGACTCTGGAAACACCATATATTTT. This encodes CASERTGDSGNTIYF.